The 16 T cell receptor beta chains in this list originate from one sample, sequenced in a study of cytomegalovirus exposure and HLA in healthy donors. Vbeta (60) and Jbeta (13) primers were used in the PCR. Only in-frame clones appear in the TCRdb table, and some are missing; sequencing was by immunoSEQ multiplex PCR. The table lists some 140,000 clones, about 80% of them singletons. The specimen was PBMCs. These receptors were taken from a man under 40 in good health and CMV-seropositive.

CDR3 DNA: TGCGCCAGCAGCCCCTTGGCCTCTAGCGGGAGGTCTGAGCAGTTCTTC. Translated: CASSPLASSGRSEQFF. The gene calls are TRBV5-1 and TRBJ2-1, with 11 bases identical to TRBD2. V dropped 4 bases and J dropped 9; count of bases not matched to a gene: 12. CDR3 length: 16 residues. Germline V gene data show CDR1 as SGHRS and CDR2 as YFSETQ.

In this sample, this clone turned up once. The rearrangement uses TRBV30 and TRBJ2-5, with D possibly TRBD2 on 5 matching bases. V was shortened by 3 bases and J by 5 bases, with 16 bases between the two germline ends. This CDR3 has 14 amino acids. In germline, CDR1 is GTSNPN, CDR2 SVGIG (reference sequence). This CDR3 reads CAWRRPGSGETQYF. CDR3 bases: TGTGCCTGGAGAAGACCGGGGAGTGGGGAGACCCAGTACTTC. Drawing the rest from reference TRBV30 and TRBJ2-5, the complete variable domain is SQTIHQWPATLVQPVGSPLSLECTVEGTSNPNLYWYRQAAGRGLQLLFYSVGIGQISSEVPQNLSASRPQDRQFILSSKKLLLSDSGFYLCAWRRPGSGETQYFGPGTRLLVL.

The chain carries TRBV6-1 and TRBJ2-2, with D possibly being TRBD1 (6 bases). The germline V and J ends were trimmed by 4 bases and 4 bases, with 13 bases remaining between them. The CDR3 length is 15 residues. The germline V gene encodes CDR1 MNHNS and CDR2 SASEGT. The chain's CDR3 is CASSVQGFGTGELFF. CDR3 DNA sequence: TGTGCCAGCAGTGTTCAGGGGTTCGGCACCGGGGAGCTGTTTTTT.

The rearrangement links TRBV7-8 to TRBJ1-2; the D gene is possibly TRBD1 (5 bases). The germline V and J ends were trimmed by 3 bases and 7 bases, with 12 bases remaining between them. CDR3 length: 13 residues. Germline lookup yields CDR1 SGHVS and CDR2 FQNEAQ. The CDR3 nucleotides read TGTGCCAGCAGCTTGGGGGGTATCGGTGGCTACACCTTC. It is translated as CASSLGGIGGYTF. Looking up the rest from reference TRBV7-8 and TRBJ1-2 gives the full variable domain: GAGVSQSPRYKVAKRGQDVALRCDPISGHVSLFWYQQALGQGPEFLTYFQNEAQLDKSGLPSDRFFAERPEGSVSTLKIQRTQQEDSAVYLCASSLGGIGGYTFGSGTRLTVV.

This CDR3 is CASSLAARTANYGYTF. The CDR3 bases are TGTGCCAGCAGCTTGGCCGCCAGAACAGCTAACTATGGCTACACCTTC. The chain recombines TRBV5-4 with TRBJ1-2; no clear D. The CDR3 is made up of 16 amino acids. Germline loops: CDR1 SGHNT, CDR2 YYREEE (reference sequence). V was shortened by 0 bases and J by 0 bases, with 12 bases between the two germline ends.

V usage is TRBV27 and J usage is TRBJ2-7, with 12 bases that match TRBD2. The length of the CDR3 is 17 residues. The V gene end was trimmed by 5 bases and the J gene end by 5 bases; junction bases not matched to a gene: 13. CDR1 and CDR2 from the germline V gene are MNHEY and SMNVEV (reference sequence). CDR3 residues: CASSSTTSGRGNDEQYF. CDR3 bases: TGTGCCAGCAGTAGCACGACTAGCGGGAGAGGAAATGACGAGCAGTACTTC.

The rearrangement links TRBV15 to TRBJ2-1; 8 bases line up with TRBD2. The CDR3 is made up of 13 amino acids. With 5 bases clipped from V and 9 bases from J, the junction kept 6 bases outside the gene matches. Looked up from germline, CDR1 is LNHNV and CDR2 is YYDKDF (reference sequence). This CDR3 reads CATSPETSGEQFF. The DNA for the CDR3 is TGTGCCACCAGCCCCGAAACTAGCGGTGAGCAGTTCTTC.

This clone was detected a few times. Here the CDR3 reads CASSLPGAQNTEAFF. In nucleotides, the CDR3 is TGTGCCAGCAGCCTACCGGGAGCTCAGAACACTGAAGCTTTCTTT. This chain joins TRBV5-4 and TRBJ1-1; D is undetermined. The CDR3 consists of 15 residues. Trimming stripped 4 bases from V and 1 base from J, with 14 bases between. In germline, CDR1 is SGHNT, CDR2 YYREEE (reference sequence).

The chain carries TRBV6-1 and TRBJ2-1, with 8 bases lining up with TRBD1. This CDR3 comprises 18 residues. CDR1 is MNHNS, CDR2 SASEGT, per germline. J gave up 0 bases and V 4 bases, and 11 bases lay outside the gene matches. The CDR3 region is CASSGPGGLSLSYNEQFF. CDR3 nucleotide sequence: TGTGCCAGCAGTGGCCCAGGGGGCCTATCCCTCTCCTACAATGAGCAGTTCTTC.

The chain combines TRBV7-9 with TRBJ2-3; 11 nucleotides line up with TRBD2. The V and J ends lost 4 bases and 0 bases, in that order; junction bases with no gene match: 3. Per the germline V gene, CDR1 is SEHNR and CDR2 is FQNEAQ (reference sequence). The CDR3 extends over 16 amino acids. For the CDR3, the DNA is TGTGCCAGCAGCTCCCGGACTAGCGGGAGCACAGATACGCAGTATTTT. Translation: CASSSRTSGSTDTQYF.

The chain is built from TRBV4-1 and TRBJ2-7; tentative D call: TRBD1 (5 bases). Looked up from germline, CDR1 is MGHRA and CDR2 is YSYEKL. V lost 0 bases and J lost 3, with 6 bases in between. The length of the CDR3 is 13 residues. CDR3 loop: CASSQDRVYEQYF. In nucleotides, the CDR3 is TGCGCCAGCAGCCAAGACAGGGTCTACGAGCAGTACTTC.

V usage is TRBV4-2 and J usage is TRBJ2-5; no clear D gene. Germline-derived CDR1 and CDR2 are LGHNA and YNFKEQ. Trimming took off 1 base at V and 0 bases at J, with 12 bases between the two ends. The CDR3 contains 16 residues. CDR3 loop: CASSQVRSEYQETQYF. The CDR3 nucleotides read TGTGCCAGCAGCCAAGTTCGGTCTGAGTACCAAGAGACCCAGTACTTC.

A note on this clone: The sample contains more than one DNA sequence encoding this CDR3. The CDR3 DNA reads TGTGCCAGCAGCCCCGGGACAGGGGATTACAATGAGCAGTTCTTC. It is translated as CASSPGTGDYNEQFF. The rearrangement joins TRBV4-2 to TRBJ2-1, with TRBD1 matching 10 bases. The CDR3 totals 15 residues. With 4 bases clipped from V and 4 bases from J, the junction kept 4 bases outside the gene matches. The V gene's germline CDR1 is LGHNA and CDR2 YNFKEQ.

This clone has only one observation. The chain joins TRBV4-2 to TRBJ1-1; tentatively, D is TRBD1 (5 bases). Per germline, CDR1 LGHNA and CDR2 YNFKEQ. The ends were cut back, 0 bases at V and 1 base at J, with 6 bases in the middle. The CDR3 is made up of 14 amino acids. CDR3 protein: CASSQDQGNTEAFF. The CDR3 region has the DNA TGTGCCAGCAGCCAAGATCAGGGGAACACTGAAGCTTTCTTT.

The rearrangement links TRBV30 to TRBJ2-7, with 12 bases lining up with TRBD2. This CDR3 contains 13 residues. V was pared by 3 bases and J by 6 bases, with 3 bases of the junction left unmatched. Germline CDR1 and CDR2: GTSNPN and SVGIG (reference sequence). CDR3: CAWSPLAGGEQYF. The CDR3, as DNA: TGTGCCTGGAGCCCACTAGCGGGAGGCGAGCAGTACTTC.

CDR3 sequence: CATSRDRAGANVLTF. The CDR3 nucleotides are TGTGCCACCAGCAGGGACAGGGCTGGGGCCAACGTCCTGACTTTC. The chain has TRBV15 and TRBJ2-6, with TRBD1 matching 8 bases. Germline V gives CDR1 LNHNV, CDR2 YYDKDF (reference sequence). Trimming at V came to 3 bases and at J to 2 bases, leaving 0 bases not matched to a gene. The CDR3 is 15 amino acids.